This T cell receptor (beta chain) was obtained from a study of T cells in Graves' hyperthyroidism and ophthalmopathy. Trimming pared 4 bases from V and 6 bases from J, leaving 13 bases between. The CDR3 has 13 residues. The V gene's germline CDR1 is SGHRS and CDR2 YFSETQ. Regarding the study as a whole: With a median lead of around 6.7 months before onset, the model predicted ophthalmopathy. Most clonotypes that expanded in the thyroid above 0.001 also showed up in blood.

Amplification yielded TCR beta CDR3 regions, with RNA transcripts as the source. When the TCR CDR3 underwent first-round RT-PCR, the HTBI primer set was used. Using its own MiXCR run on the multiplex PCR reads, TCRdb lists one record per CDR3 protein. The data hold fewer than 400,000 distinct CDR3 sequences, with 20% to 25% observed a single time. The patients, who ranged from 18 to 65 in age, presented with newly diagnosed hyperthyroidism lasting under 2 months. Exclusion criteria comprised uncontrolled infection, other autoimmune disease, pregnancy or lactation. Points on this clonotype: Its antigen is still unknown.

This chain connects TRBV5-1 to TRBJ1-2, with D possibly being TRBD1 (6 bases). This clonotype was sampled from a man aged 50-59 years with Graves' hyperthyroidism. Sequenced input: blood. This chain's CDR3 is CASSPLGADGYTF. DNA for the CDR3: TGCGCCAGCAGCCCGCTGGGGGCCGATGGCTACACCTTC.